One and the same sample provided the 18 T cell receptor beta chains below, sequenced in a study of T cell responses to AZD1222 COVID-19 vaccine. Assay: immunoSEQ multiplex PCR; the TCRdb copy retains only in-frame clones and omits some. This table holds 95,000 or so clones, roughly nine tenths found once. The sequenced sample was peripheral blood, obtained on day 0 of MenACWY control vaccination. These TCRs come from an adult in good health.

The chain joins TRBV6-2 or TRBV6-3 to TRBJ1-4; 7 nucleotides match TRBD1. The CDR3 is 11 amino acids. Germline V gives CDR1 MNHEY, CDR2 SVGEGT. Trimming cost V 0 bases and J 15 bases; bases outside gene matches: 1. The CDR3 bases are TGTGCCAGCAGTTACTCGGGACAGATGTTTTTT. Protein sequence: CASSYSGQMFF.

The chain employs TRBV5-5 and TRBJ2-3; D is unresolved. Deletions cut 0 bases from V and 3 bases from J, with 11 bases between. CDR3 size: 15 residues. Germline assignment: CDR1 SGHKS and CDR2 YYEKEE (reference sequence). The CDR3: CASSLGGMGTDTQYF. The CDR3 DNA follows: TGTGCCAGCAGCTTGGGCGGCATGGGGACAGATACGCAGTATTTT.

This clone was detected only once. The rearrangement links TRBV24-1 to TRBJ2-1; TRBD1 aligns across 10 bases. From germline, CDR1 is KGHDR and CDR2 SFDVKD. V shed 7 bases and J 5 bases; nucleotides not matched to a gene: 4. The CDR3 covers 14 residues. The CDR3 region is CATSLGQGNNEQFF. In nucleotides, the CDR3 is TGTGCCACCAGCCTGGGACAGGGGAACAATGAGCAGTTCTTC.

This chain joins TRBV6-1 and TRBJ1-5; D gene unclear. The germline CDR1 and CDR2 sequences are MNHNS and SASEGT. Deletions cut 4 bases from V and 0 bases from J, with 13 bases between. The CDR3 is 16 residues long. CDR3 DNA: TGTGCCAGCAGTGGCTCGGGATTCTTTAGCAATCAGCCCCAGCATTTT. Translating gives CASSGSGFFSNQPQHF.

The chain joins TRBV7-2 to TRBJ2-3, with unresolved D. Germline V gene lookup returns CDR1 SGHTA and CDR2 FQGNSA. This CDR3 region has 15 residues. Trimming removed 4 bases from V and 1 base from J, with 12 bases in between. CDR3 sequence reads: CASSWAKTGTDTQYF. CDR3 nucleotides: TGTGCCAGCAGCTGGGCGAAAACGGGCACAGATACGCAGTATTTT.

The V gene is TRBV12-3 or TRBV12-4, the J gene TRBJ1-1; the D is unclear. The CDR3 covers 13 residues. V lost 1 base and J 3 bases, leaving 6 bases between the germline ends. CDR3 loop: CASSLGRHTEAFF. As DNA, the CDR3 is TGTGCCAGCAGTTTAGGTCGGCACACTGAAGCTTTCTTT.

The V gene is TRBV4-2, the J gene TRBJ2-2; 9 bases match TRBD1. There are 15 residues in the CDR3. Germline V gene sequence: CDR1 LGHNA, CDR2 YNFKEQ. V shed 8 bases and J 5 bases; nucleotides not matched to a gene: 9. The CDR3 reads CASGPGQGLTGELFF. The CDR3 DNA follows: TGTGCCAGCGGGCCGGGACAGGGTTTGACCGGGGAGCTGTTTTTT.

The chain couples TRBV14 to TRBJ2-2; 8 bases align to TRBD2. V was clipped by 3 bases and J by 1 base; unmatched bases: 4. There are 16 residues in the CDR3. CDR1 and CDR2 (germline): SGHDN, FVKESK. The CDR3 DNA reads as TGTGCCAGCAGCCAGAGAGCGGGGGAGAACACCGGGGAGCTGTTTTTT. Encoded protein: CASSQRAGENTGELFF. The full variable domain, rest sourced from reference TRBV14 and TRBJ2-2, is EAGVTQFPSHSVIEKGQTVTLRCDPISGHDNLYWYRRVMGKEIKFLLHFVKESKQDESGMPNNRFLAERTGGTYSTLKVQPAELEDSGVYFCASSQRAGENTGELFFGEGSRLTVL.

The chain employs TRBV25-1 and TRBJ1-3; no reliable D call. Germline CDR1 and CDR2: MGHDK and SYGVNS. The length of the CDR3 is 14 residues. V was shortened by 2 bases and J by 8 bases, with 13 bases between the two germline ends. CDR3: CASSEAGWMDTIYF. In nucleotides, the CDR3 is TGTGCCAGCAGTGAAGCAGGTTGGATGGACACCATATATTTT. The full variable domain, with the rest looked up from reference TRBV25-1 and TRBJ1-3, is EADIYQTPRYLVIGTGKKITLECSQTMGHDKMYWYQQDPGMELHLIHYSYGVNSTEKGDLSSESTVSRIRTEHFPLTLESARPSHTSQYLCASSEAGWMDTIYFGEGSWLTVV.

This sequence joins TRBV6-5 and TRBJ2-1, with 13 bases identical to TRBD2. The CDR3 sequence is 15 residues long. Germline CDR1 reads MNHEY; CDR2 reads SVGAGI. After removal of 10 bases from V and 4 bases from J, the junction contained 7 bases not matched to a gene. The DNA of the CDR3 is TGTGCCACCCTACCGGGACTAGCGGGATACAATGAGCAGTTCTTC. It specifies CATLPGLAGYNEQFF.

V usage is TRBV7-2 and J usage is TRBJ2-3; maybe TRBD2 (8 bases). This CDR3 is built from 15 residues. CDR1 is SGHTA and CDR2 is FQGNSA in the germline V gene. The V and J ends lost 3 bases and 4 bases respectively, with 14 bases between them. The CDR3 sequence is CASSFSGTDADTQYF. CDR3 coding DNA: TGTGCCAGCAGCTTTAGCGGGACAGACGCAGATACGCAGTATTTT.

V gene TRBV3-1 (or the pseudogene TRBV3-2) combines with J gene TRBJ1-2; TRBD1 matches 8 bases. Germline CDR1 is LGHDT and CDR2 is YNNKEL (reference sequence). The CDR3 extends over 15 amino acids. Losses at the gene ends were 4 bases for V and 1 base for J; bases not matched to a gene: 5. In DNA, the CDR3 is TGTGCCAGCAGCCGGGGACAGGCGGATAACTATGGCTACACCTTC. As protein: CASSRGQADNYGYTF.

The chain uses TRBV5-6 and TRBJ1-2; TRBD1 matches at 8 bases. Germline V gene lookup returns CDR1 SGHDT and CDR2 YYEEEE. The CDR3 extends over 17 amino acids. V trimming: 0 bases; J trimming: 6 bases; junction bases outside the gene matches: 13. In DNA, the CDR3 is TGTGCCAGCAGCTTGGGGCAGGGGGCGCGATCTTCTGATGGCTACACCTTC. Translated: CASSLGQGARSSDGYTF.

This chain's CDR3 is CASSADANTGELFF. As DNA, the CDR3 is TGTGCCAGCAGCGCGGACGCGAACACCGGGGAGCTGTTTTTT. The V and J genes are TRBV7-2 and TRBJ2-2; D remains unclear. The CDR3 spans 14 residues. V was pared by 5 bases and J by 0 bases, with 7 bases between. The germline V gene has CDR1 SGHTA and CDR2 FQGNSA.

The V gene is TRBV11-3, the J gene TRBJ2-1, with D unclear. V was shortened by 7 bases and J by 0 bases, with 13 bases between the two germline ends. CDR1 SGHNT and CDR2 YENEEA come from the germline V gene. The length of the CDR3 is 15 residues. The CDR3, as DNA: TGTGCCAGCAAACCTACGCGGAGCTCCTACAATGAGCAGTTCTTC. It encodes CASKPTRSSYNEQFF.

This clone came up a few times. The CDR3 loop reads CASSPGGQGVYGYTF. The CDR3 nucleotides read TGCGCCAGCAGCCCTGGGGGACAGGGGGTCTATGGCTACACCTTC. The chain is built from TRBV4-3 and TRBJ1-2; 11 positions match TRBD1. The junction had 5 bases not matched to a gene; V was cut back by 4 bases and J by 4 bases. The CDR3 consists of 15 residues. Germline CDR1 is LGHNA and CDR2 is YSLEER.

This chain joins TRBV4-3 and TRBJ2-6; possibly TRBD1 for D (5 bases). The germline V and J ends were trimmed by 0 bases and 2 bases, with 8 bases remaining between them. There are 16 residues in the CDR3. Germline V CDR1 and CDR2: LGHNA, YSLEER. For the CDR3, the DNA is TGCGCCAGCAGCCAAGAAGCCAGGGCTGGGGCCAACGTCCTGACTTTC. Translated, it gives CASSQEARAGANVLTF.

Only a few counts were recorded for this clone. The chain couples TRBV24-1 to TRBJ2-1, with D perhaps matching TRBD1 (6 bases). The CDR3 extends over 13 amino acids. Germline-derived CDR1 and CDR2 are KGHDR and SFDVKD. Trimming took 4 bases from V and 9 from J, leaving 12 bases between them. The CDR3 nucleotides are TGTGCCACCAGTGAAACAGGGCTCGGTGAGCAGTTCTTC. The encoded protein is CATSETGLGEQFF.